The 8 T cell receptor beta chains listed next were all sequenced from one sample in a study of blood T cell repertoires in COVID-19. Clones were sequenced by immunoSEQ multiplex PCR, and TCRdb holds only the in-frame ones, with some missing. The sample has fewer than 200,000 clones; approximately 83% are singletons. The source material was peripheral blood. Receptors were obtained from a woman older than 75 with active or convalescent COVID-19.

The gene calls are TRBV4-1 and TRBJ2-2; 8 nucleotides line up with TRBD1. The CDR3 is 15 residues long. Germline V CDR1 and CDR2: MGHRA, YSYEKL. Trimming at V came to 2 bases and at J to 4 bases, leaving 3 bases not matched to a gene. In DNA form, the CDR3 reads TGCGCCAGCAGCCAAAGTACAGGGGGCACCGGGGAGCTGTTTTTT. Its translation is CASSQSTGGTGELFF.

This chain connects TRBV25-1 to TRBJ1-2; 7 bases are a match to TRBD1. Looked up from germline, CDR1 is MGHDK and CDR2 is SYGVNS. Unmatched junction bases numbered 7, after V lost 4 bases and J lost 8 bases. This CDR3 has 13 amino acids. CDR3 nucleotide sequence: TGTGCCAGCAGTGCGAATTCAGGGGGAGGCTACACCTTC. Its protein product is CASSANSGGGYTF.

The CDR3 DNA reads as TGTGCCATCAGGGGCTGGCAGGCGGGCAATGAGCAGTTCTTC. Amino acids: CAIRGWQAGNEQFF. The gene calls are TRBV10-3 and TRBJ2-1; the D gene is possibly TRBD2 (5 bases). Trimming pared 6 bases from V and 6 bases from J, leaving 15 bases between. In germline, CDR1 is ENHRY, CDR2 SYGVKD. The CDR3 has 14 amino acids.

V and J are TRBV28 and TRBJ1-5; D not resolved. The CDR3 loop spans 12 amino acids. Trimming stripped 6 bases from V and 4 bases from J, with 7 bases between. CDR1 is MDHEN and CDR2 is SYDVKM in the germline V gene. CDR3 sequence (DNA): TGTGCCAGCAGGTCTAGTAATCAGCCCCAGCATTTT. Protein sequence: CASRSSNQPQHF.

This chain joins TRBV5-1 and TRBJ1-4; maybe TRBD1 (5 bases). This CDR3 contains 16 residues. V was trimmed by 1 base and J by 2 bases, leaving 12 bases between them. The germline V gene encodes CDR1 SGHRS and CDR2 YFSETQ. The CDR3 DNA sequence: TGCGCCAGCAGCTTGCTTCAGGGTGCTACTAATGAAAAACTGTTTTTT. Its translation: CASSLLQGATNEKLFF.

The CDR3 bases are TGTGCCAGCTCACCATTAGGACAAAATCTGAACACTGAAGCTTTCTTT. It is translated as CASSPLGQNLNTEAFF. The chain joins TRBV18 to TRBJ1-1; D perhaps matches TRBD1 (5 bases). V dropped 2 bases and J dropped 0 bases, with 13 bases sitting between them. CDR3 length: 16 amino acids. Germline V gene sequence: CDR1 KGHSH, CDR2 LQKENI.

This chain links TRBV2 with TRBJ1-3, with TRBD1 matching 8 bases. The CDR3 covers 15 residues. CDR1 is SNHLY, CDR2 FYNNEI, per germline. V lost 2 bases to trimming and J lost 4 bases; unmatched junction nucleotides: 4. CDR3 sequence reads: CASSEQGASGNTIYF. DNA for the CDR3: TGTGCCAGCAGTGAACAGGGGGCGTCGGGAAACACCATATATTTT.

V and J are TRBV19 and TRBJ2-2; possible D gene TRBD2, 6 bases. V lost 6 bases and J 1 base, leaving 18 bases between the germline ends. The CDR3 totals 17 residues. CDR1 LNHDA and CDR2 SQIVND come from the germline V gene (reference sequence). The CDR3 sequence: CASRARDSPLNTGELFF. DNA for the CDR3: TGTGCCAGTAGGGCCCGGGACTCACCTCTGAACACCGGGGAGCTGTTTTTT. Looking up the rest from reference TRBV19 and TRBJ2-2 gives the full variable domain: DGGITQSPKYLFRKEGQNVTLSCEQNLNHDAMYWYRQDPGQGLRLIYYSQIVNDFQKGDIAEGYSVSREKKESFPLTVTSAQKNPTAFYLCASRARDSPLNTGELFFGEGSRLTVL.